The next 30 T cell receptor beta chains were all read from a single sample in a study of blood T cells in healthy people across ages. Through a sample-barcoded 5' primer and a J-beta primer mix, a second PCR was run for roughly 7 to 12 cycles. A single record per CDR3 protein comes from TCRdb applying MiXCR to the 5' RACE reads. The data show 850,000 or so distinct CDR3 sequences, about 28% seen once. Sequenced input: blood. All receptors come from a woman of 80 years or more in good health.

With respect to this clonotype: This could be a read error, since a much larger clone is one nucleotide away. This chain links TRBV25-1 with TRBJ1-4; 9 bases map to TRBD1. Germline-derived CDR1 and CDR2 are MGHDK and SYGVNS. CDR3 length: 16 residues. This CDR3 reads CACSEYRGTGYEKLFF. The CDR3 nucleotides are TGTGCCTGCAGTGAATATCGGGGGACAGGGTATGAAAAACTGTTTTTT.

The table lists this clonotype with a few counts. The rearrangement uses TRBV20-1 and TRBJ2-2, with D hard to call. The length of the CDR3 is 13 residues. V was pared by 6 bases and J by 5 bases, with 13 bases between. Germline CDR1 reads DFQATT; CDR2 reads SNEGSKA (reference sequence). The CDR3 sequence is CSAKPGPTGELFF. The CDR3 DNA follows: TGCAGTGCCAAACCGGGTCCAACCGGGGAGCTGTTTTTT.

This clonotype was seen many times. CDR3 region: CASSFRAGNEKLFF. CDR3 sequence (DNA): TGTGCCAGCAGTTTTAGGGCGGGGAATGAAAAACTGTTTTTT. The chain carries TRBV3-1 and TRBJ1-4; D gene ambiguous. CDR1 LGHDT and CDR2 YNNKEL come from the germline V gene (reference sequence). Trimming stripped 6 bases from V and 5 bases from J, with 13 bases between. The CDR3 runs 14 residues.

This clonotype was picked up a small number of times. The V call is TRBV18, the J call TRBJ1-4; D gene uncertain. Trimming removed 1 base at V and 7 bases at J, with 16 bases between. The CDR3 length is 16 residues. The germline CDR1 and CDR2 sequences are KGHSH and LQKENI. The CDR3 loop is CASSPRQAGTTEKLFF. For the CDR3, the DNA is TGTGCCAGCTCACCACGCCAAGCTGGAACCACTGAAAAACTGTTTTTT.

The J gene is TRBJ2-4, the V gene TRBV20-1, with D possibly TRBD2 on 5 matching bases. CDR1 and CDR2 from the germline V gene are DFQATT and SNEGSKA (reference sequence). This CDR3 has 15 amino acids. V was trimmed by 3 bases and J by 1 base, leaving 13 bases between them. The CDR3 coding sequence is TGCAGTGCTAGCCCCGGGGTGATGGCCAAAAACATTCAGTACTTC. Protein product: CSASPGVMAKNIQYF.

This clonotype was observed at least ten times. At one end, the junction sequence differs from germline, possibly due to a read error. The J gene is TRBJ2-1, the V gene TRBV20-1, with D perhaps matching TRBD1 (5 bases). The CDR3 runs to 12 residues. In germline, CDR1 is DFQATT, CDR2 SNEGSKA (reference sequence). The CDR3 DNA follows: TGCAGTGCTCAGGGTTACTACGATGAGCAGTTCTTC. Its protein product is CSAQGYYDEQFF.

This clonotype has more than one count but fewer than ten. The CDR3 region is CASSPPSRGPAKNIQYF. CDR3 sequence (DNA): TGTGCCAGCTCACCACCGAGCAGGGGCCCAGCCAAAAACATTCAGTACTTC. The V and J genes are TRBV18 and TRBJ2-4; the D gene is possibly TRBD1 (6 bases). This CDR3 spans 17 amino acids. Germline loops: CDR1 KGHSH, CDR2 LQKENI. V was trimmed by 0 bases and J by 0 bases, leaving 12 bases between them.

The chain has TRBV27 and TRBJ2-4; 15 positions match TRBD2. Near its end, the DNA agrees better with TRBJ2-5, so the J call may be wrong. Germline CDR1 MNHEY, CDR2 SMNVEV (reference sequence). This CDR3 contains 18 residues. CDR3 in DNA: TGTGCCAGCAGTTTGAGGAGGACTAGCGGGGGGGCCCAGGAGACCCAGTACTTC. It codes for CASSLRRTSGGAQETQYF.

This clonotype was seen repeatedly, ten times or more. The V call is TRBV14, the J call TRBJ2-6; 7 bases are shared with TRBD1. Germline loops: CDR1 SGHDN, CDR2 FVKESK. V shed 4 bases and J 0 bases; nucleotides not matched to a gene: 12. The length of the CDR3 is 19 residues. CDR3 loop: CASSLRPGQTSSGANVLTF. CDR3 DNA: TGTGCCAGCAGCCTCCGACCGGGACAGACAAGCTCTGGGGCCAACGTCCTGACTTTC.

Worth noting for this clonotype: This may arise from a read error, as a much more abundant clone is one base away. The V gene is TRBV12-3 or TRBV12-4, the J gene TRBJ1-5; D remains unclear. V lost 5 bases and J lost 9, with 14 bases in between. CDR3 size: 13 residues. CDR3 sequence: CASSAPAGRPQHF. The CDR3, as DNA: TGTGCCAGCAGTGCCCCCGCAGGTCGGCCCCAGCATTTT.

In its sample, this clonotype was seen a few times. V and J are TRBV25-1 and TRBJ2-7, with D possibly being TRBD1 (6 bases). The V gene's germline CDR1 is MGHDK and CDR2 SYGVNS. This CDR3 is built from 13 residues. Trimming pared 3 bases from V and 7 bases from J, leaving 13 bases between. The CDR3 DNA sequence: TGTGCCAGCAGTGACCCGACAGGCTCTGAGCAGTACTTC. It yields the protein CASSDPTGSEQYF.

Concerning this clonotype: A clone one base away is much larger, so this may be a read error. The genes are TRBV13 and TRBJ2-5; D possibly corresponds to TRBD1 (6 bases). Germline CDR1 PRHDT, CDR2 FYEKMQ (reference sequence). V was pared by 4 bases and J by 3 bases, with 12 bases between. The CDR3 consists of 14 residues. CDR3 DNA: TGTGCCAGCAGCTCGAACTCAGGGGAAGAGACCCAGTACTTC. Protein product: CASSSNSGEETQYF.

This chain uses TRBV7-2 with TRBJ1-1; a weak D match, TRBD1 (5 bases). The V gene lost 5 bases and the J gene lost 6 bases, with 13 bases spanning the gap. The germline V gene encodes CDR1 SGHTA and CDR2 FQGNSA. This CDR3 has 13 residues. CDR3 residues: CASSDQGPPEAFF. DNA of the CDR3: TGTGCCAGCAGCGATCAGGGTCCCCCTGAAGCTTTCTTT.

In regard to this clonotype: It may be a read error: a sequence one base away is much more abundant. The chain employs TRBV12-3 or TRBV12-4 and TRBJ1-1, with D unclear. This CDR3 is built from 14 residues. CDR3 coding DNA: TGTGCCAACAGTTTAAGCGGGGTCGGCACTGAAGCTTTCTTT. This sequence encodes CANSLSGVGTEAFF.

In regard to this clonotype: It may be a read error: a sequence one base away is much more abundant. The chain carries TRBV6-2 or TRBV6-3 and TRBJ2-1; no reliable D call. Per germline, CDR1 MNHEY and CDR2 SVGEGT. The CDR3 has 13 amino acids. CDR3 in DNA: TGTGCCAGCAGGATGGTCGGGCACAATGAGCATTTCTTC. This encodes CASRMVGHNEHFF.

This clonotype showed up many times. The V call is TRBV11-2, the J call TRBJ2-5, with a tentative D call TRBD1 (6 bases). Trimming took 2 bases from V and 4 from J, leaving 17 bases between them. This CDR3 is 16 amino acids long. Germline assignment: CDR1 SGHAT and CDR2 FQNNGV. CDR3 nucleotides: TGTGCCAGCAGCTTATCAGCGACAGGCCGGAGAGAGACCCAGTACTTC. It specifies CASSLSATGRRETQYF.

The J gene is TRBJ1-5, the V gene TRBV16; D not certain. The ends were cut back, 0 bases at V and 3 bases at J, with 9 bases in the middle. CDR3 length: 15 residues. Germline CDR1 is KGHSY and CDR2 is FQNENV. DNA for the CDR3: TGTGCCAGCAGCCAATCGTCGGGGTTCAATCAGCCCCAGCATTTT. Translation gives CASSQSSGFNQPQHF.

This rearrangement joins TRBV6-5 to TRBJ2-7; TRBD1 might be the D (5 bases). The CDR3 is 15 amino acids. V was cut by 0 bases and J by 3 bases, with 12 bases left in between. CDR1 and CDR2 (germline): MNHEY, SVGAGI. The CDR3 sequence: CASSYSPRAFYEQYF. CDR3 nucleotides: TGTGCCAGCAGTTACTCGCCCAGGGCGTTCTACGAGCAGTACTTC.

The CDR3 sequence: CASSGPREGNSPLHF. CDR3 coding DNA: TGTGCCAGCAGTGGTCCCAGAGAGGGTAATTCACCCCTCCACTTT. The chain joins TRBV27 to TRBJ1-6; D is undetermined. Trimming pared 5 bases from V and 6 bases from J, leaving 14 bases between. The CDR3 extends over 15 amino acids. Germline V gene data show CDR1 as MNHEY and CDR2 as SMNVEV (reference sequence).

This clonotype was seen ten or more times. V usage is TRBV7-9 and J usage is TRBJ1-1, with 8 positions matching TRBD1. V gave up 0 bases and J gave up 6 bases; unmatched junction bases: 6. CDR1 SEHNR and CDR2 FQNEAQ come from the germline V gene (reference sequence). This CDR3 spans 15 amino acids. The CDR3 DNA reads as TGTGCCAGCAGCTTAGCAGGCGACAGGGGATCTGAAGCTTTCTTT. Its protein product is CASSLAGDRGSEAFF. The full variable domain, completed using reference TRBV7-9 and TRBJ1-1, is DTGVSQNPRHKITKRGQNVTFRCDPISEHNRLYWYRQTLGQGPEFLTYFQNEAQLEKSRLLSDRFSAERPKGSFSTLEIQRTEQGDSAMYLCASSLAGDRGSEAFFGQGTRLTVV.

There are a few counts of this clonotype. A much larger clone sits a single nucleotide away, making a read error possible. The rearrangement uses TRBV7-9 and TRBJ2-5; 8 bases are a match to TRBD1. The CDR3 runs 14 residues. The V and J ends lost 7 bases and 5 bases, in that order; junction bases with no gene match: 9. Germline assignment: CDR1 SEHNR and CDR2 FQNEAQ (reference sequence). CDR3 nucleotide sequence: TGTGCCAGCAAGGCGGACAGGGTTGGGGAGACCCAGTACTTC. Its protein is CASKADRVGETQYF.

In regard to this clonotype: This clone may be a read error of a much larger clone one base away. Because it lacks the conserved phenylalanine or tryptophan at the end, this CDR3 is likely a read error. This rearrangement joins TRBV5-1 to TRBJ2-5; D unresolved. Germline V CDR1 and CDR2: SGHRS, YFSETQ. This CDR3 region has 13 residues. V shed 3 bases and J shed 0 bases, with 6 bases lying between them. Here the CDR3 DNA reads TGCGCCAGCAGCTATGATAACCAAGAGACCCAGTACATC. It is translated as CASSYDNQETQYI.

This clonotype has a count of ten or more. V is TRBV20-1 and J is TRBJ2-5, with 7 bases fitting TRBD1. In germline, CDR1 is DFQATT, CDR2 SNEGSKA (reference sequence). The CDR3 is 13 residues long. J was trimmed by 5 bases and V by 1 base; bases with no gene match: 4. The CDR3 is CSARAGTVETQYF. The CDR3 DNA is TGCAGTGCTAGAGCGGGGACAGTGGAGACCCAGTACTTC.

The chain carries TRBV7-9 and TRBJ2-4, with 9 bases fitting TRBD1. Germline CDR1 and CDR2: SEHNR and FQNEAQ (reference sequence). The CDR3 is 16 amino acids. Losses at the gene ends were 5 bases for V and 0 bases for J; bases not matched to a gene: 5. This chain's CDR3 is CASSHGTGPAKNIQYF. In DNA, the CDR3 is TGTGCCAGCAGCCATGGGACAGGGCCAGCCAAAAACATTCAGTACTTC.

The chain has TRBV11-3 and TRBJ2-3, with D tentatively TRBD1 or TRBD2 (7 bases each). Trimming took 5 bases from V and 4 from J, leaving 13 bases between them. CDR3 length: 14 amino acids. Germline values: CDR1 SGHNT, CDR2 YENEEA. The CDR3 DNA sequence: TGTGCCAGCAGCCAGGGGGGGCCATCAGATACGCAGTATTTT. This encodes CASSQGGPSDTQYF.

This clonotype was seen repeatedly, ten times or more. The chain couples TRBV6-2 or TRBV6-3 to TRBJ2-1, with a possible D match to TRBD1 (6 bases). Germline V gene data show CDR1 as MNHEY and CDR2 as SVGEGT. The length of the CDR3 is 15 residues. Trimming cost V 7 bases and J 0 bases, with 13 bases left between them. In DNA, the CDR3 is TGTGCCAGCATGACTGTGGGGGCCTCCTACAATGAGCAGTTCTTC. Protein: CASMTVGASYNEQFF.

This clonotype was seen only a few times. The rearrangement links TRBV29-1 to TRBJ1-1; the D is unclear. Germline V gene data show CDR1 as SQVTM and CDR2 as ANQGSEA. This CDR3 comprises 15 residues. V lost 5 bases and J 3 bases, leaving 19 bases between the germline ends. The chain's CDR3 is CSVRTLLQSDTEAFF. In DNA form, the CDR3 reads TGCAGCGTTCGGACCTTACTCCAAAGTGACACTGAAGCTTTCTTT.

This clonotype has a handful of counts. The chain uses TRBV28 and TRBJ1-2, with a tentative D call TRBD1 (5 bases). The CDR3 covers 13 residues. Trimming cost V 2 bases and J 8 bases, with 12 bases left between them. Germline-derived CDR1 and CDR2 are MDHEN and SYDVKM. The CDR3 is CASSLRGIEGYTF. Written as DNA, the CDR3 is TGTGCCAGCAGTTTACGGGGGATAGAAGGCTACACCTTC.

This clonotype was seen a handful of times. A much bigger clone sits one base away, suggesting this may be a read error. The rearrangement joins TRBV6-2 or TRBV6-3 to TRBJ1-2, with 7 bases fitting TRBD1. The length of the CDR3 is 14 residues. Germline V gene data show CDR1 as MNHEY and CDR2 as SVGEGT. The CDR3 DNA reads TGTGCCAGCAGTTACGGGACAGCGGGATATGGCCACACCTTC. It translates to CASSYGTAGYGHTF.

This clonotype was seen a few times. The V call is TRBV7-8, the J call TRBJ1-1; D is possibly TRBD1 (5 bases). Germline CDR1 SGHVS, CDR2 FQNEAQ. This CDR3 is 14 amino acids long. V lost 5 bases, J lost 7 bases, and 17 bases lay in between. The CDR3 protein is CASSLLAGWYEAFF. The CDR3 region has the DNA TGTGCCAGCAGCCTGCTTGCAGGGTGGTATGAAGCTTTCTTT.